Shown below are 26 T cell receptor beta chains from a single sample sequenced in a study of cytomegalovirus exposure and HLA in healthy donors. PCR employed 60 Vbeta and 13 Jbeta primers. Profiled with immunoSEQ multiplex PCR; TCRdb holds only in-frame clones, not every one. The sample has about 200,000 clones, about 76% seen once. The sample consisted of PBMCs. These receptors were obtained from a woman aged 45 to 65 in good health and CMV-seronegative.

V and J are TRBV4-3 and TRBJ2-3; 9 bases match TRBD2. Looked up from germline, CDR1 is LGHNA and CDR2 is YSLEER. The CDR3 has 16 residues. With 0 bases clipped from V and 8 bases from J, the junction kept 9 bases outside the gene matches. The CDR3 nucleotides are TGCGCCAGCAGCCAAGATAGCGCGGGAGGGGGTAGTACGCAGTATTTT. It specifies CASSQDSAGGGSTQYF.

The chain is built from TRBV28 and TRBJ1-2; 7 positions agree with TRBD1. The CDR3 consists of 15 residues. Per the germline V gene, CDR1 is MDHEN and CDR2 is SYDVKM. The junction had 11 bases not matched to a gene; V was cut back by 5 bases and J by 5 bases. The CDR3 sequence: CASSPWDSQRYGYTF. The CDR3 nucleotides are TGTGCCAGCAGTCCGTGGGACAGCCAGAGGTATGGCTACACCTTC.

J is TRBJ1-2 and V is TRBV27; TRBD1 aligns across 8 bases. The CDR3 covers 14 residues. V trimming: 5 bases; J trimming: 6 bases; junction bases outside the gene matches: 8. The germline gives CDR1 MNHEY, CDR2 SMNVEV (reference sequence). CDR3 coding DNA: TGTGCCAGCAGTACCGGACAGGGTCTAAATGGCTACACCTTC. It yields the protein CASSTGQGLNGYTF.

The chain carries TRBV7-6 and TRBJ1-1; D may be TRBD1 (5 bases). This CDR3 contains 14 residues. Germline values: CDR1 SGHVS, CDR2 FNYEAQ. Trimming left V 5 bases short and J 4 bases short, with 14 bases between. The CDR3 DNA reads as TGTGCCAGCAGCCCCCCTGTGGGGGGCACTGAAGCTTTCTTT. This translates into CASSPPVGGTEAFF.

The V gene is TRBV19, the J gene TRBJ1-2; tentative D call: TRBD1 (6 bases). Germline V gene data show CDR1 as LNHDA and CDR2 as SQIVND (reference sequence). The CDR3 has 15 residues. V lost 4 bases and J 5 bases, leaving 17 bases between the germline ends. In DNA form, the CDR3 reads TGTGCCAGTAGTACCCGGACAGATTTTGAGTATGGCTACACCTTC. As protein: CASSTRTDFEYGYTF.

In this sample, this clone turned up a few times. The chain uses TRBV2 and TRBJ1-5; D unresolved. CDR3 length: 14 residues. V was trimmed by 7 bases and J by 3 bases, leaving 13 bases between them. In germline, CDR1 is SNHLY, CDR2 FYNNEI. CDR3 nucleotide sequence: TGTGCCAGCATAGGAACGGGAAACAATCAGCCCCAGCATTTT. Amino acids: CASIGTGNNQPQHF.

CDR3 loop: CASSPFFGTGAGGYTF. Written as DNA, the CDR3 is TGTGCCAGTAGTCCTTTCTTCGGGACAGGGGCCGGTGGCTACACCTTC. The chain has TRBV19 and TRBJ1-2, with 10 positions matching TRBD1. Germline V gene sequence: CDR1 LNHDA, CDR2 SQIVND (reference sequence). V was clipped by 5 bases and J by 7 bases; unmatched bases: 13. The CDR3 spans 16 residues.

The rearrangement joins TRBV7-2 to TRBJ1-6; D call uncertain. The CDR3 loop spans 16 amino acids. V lost 0 bases to trimming and J lost 0 bases, with 6 bases between them. The germline V gene has CDR1 SGHTA and CDR2 FQGNSA. The CDR3 spells CASSLAPSSYNSPLHF. The CDR3 DNA reads TGTGCCAGCAGCTTAGCCCCGAGCTCCTATAATTCACCCCTCCACTTT. The whole variable domain, filled in from reference TRBV7-2 and TRBJ1-6, reads GAGVSQSPSNKVTEKGKDVELRCDPISGHTALYWYRQSLGQGLEFLIYFQGNSAPDKSGLPSDRFSAERTGGSVSTLTIQRTQQEDSAVYLCASSLAPSSYNSPLHFGNGTRLTVT.

The chain is built from TRBV7-2 and TRBJ1-4; D is unclear. Trimming shortened V by 1 base and J by 4 bases, and 7 bases separated the two germline ends. The CDR3 runs to 14 residues. The germline gives CDR1 SGHTA, CDR2 FQGNSA. The DNA of the CDR3 is TGTGCCAGCAGCTTAGGGCGGCTTAATGAAAAACTGTTTTTT. Its translation: CASSLGRLNEKLFF.

The J gene is TRBJ1-6, the V gene TRBV7-2, with D uncertain. This CDR3 contains 15 residues. CDR1 is SGHTA, CDR2 FQGNSA, per germline. The ends were cut back, 0 bases at V and 7 bases at J, with 10 bases in the middle. The CDR3 spells CASSLAGIGNSPLHF. The CDR3, as DNA: TGTGCCAGCAGCTTAGCGGGTATCGGGAATTCACCCCTCCACTTT.

This chain connects TRBV6-1 to TRBJ1-4; 7 bases align to TRBD1. V lost 5 bases to trimming and J lost 3 bases; unmatched junction nucleotides: 6. Germline lookup yields CDR1 MNHNS and CDR2 SASEGT. The CDR3 totals 15 residues. The DNA for the CDR3 is TGTGCCAGCAGTTTTGCAGGGGGGCCTAATGAAAAACTGTTTTTT. Its translation is CASSFAGGPNEKLFF.

V and J are TRBV18 and TRBJ2-5; 9 nucleotides agree with TRBD1. Germline V lookup: CDR1 KGHSH, CDR2 LQKENI. The CDR3 has 15 amino acids. The V and J ends lost 3 bases and 2 bases, in that order; junction bases with no gene match: 4. In DNA, the CDR3 is TGTGCCAGCTCACCGTGGGACAGGGTTCAAGAGACCCAGTACTTC. It is translated as CASSPWDRVQETQYF. Full variable domain (rest looked up from reference TRBV18 and TRBJ2-5): NAGVMQNPRHLVRRRGQEARLRCSPMKGHSHVYWYRQLPEEGLKFMVYLQKENIIDESGMPKERFSAEFPKEGPSILRIQQVVRGDSAAYFCASSPWDRVQETQYFGPGTRLLVL.

The gene calls are TRBV5-1 and TRBJ2-7; TRBD2 is a possible D gene (6 bases). Germline assignment: CDR1 SGHRS and CDR2 YFSETQ. V gave up 4 bases and J gave up 3 bases, with 20 bases separating them. The CDR3 spans 16 residues. CDR3: CASSLTGSLKIYEQYF. CDR3 DNA: TGCGCCAGCAGCCTCACCGGGAGTCTGAAGATCTACGAGCAGTACTTC.

The chain combines TRBV19 with TRBJ2-7; TRBD1 matches at 9 bases. Germline loops: CDR1 LNHDA, CDR2 SQIVND (reference sequence). J was trimmed by 3 bases and V by 6 bases; bases with no gene match: 9. This CDR3 contains 15 residues. The CDR3 reads CASSPGQGLSYEQYF. The CDR3 nucleotides read TGTGCCAGTAGCCCGGGACAGGGATTGAGCTACGAGCAGTACTTC.

V gene TRBV9 combines with J gene TRBJ2-3; 9 bases agree with TRBD2. Trimming took 3 bases from V and 5 from J; bases not matched to a gene: 10. CDR3 length: 16 amino acids. The V gene's germline CDR1 is SGDLS and CDR2 YYNGEE. The chain's CDR3 is CASSARIAGALDTQYF. CDR3 in DNA: TGTGCCAGCAGCGCAAGAATAGCGGGAGCCCTAGATACGCAGTATTTT.

The V call is TRBV19, the J call TRBJ1-1, with 8 positions matching TRBD1. Germline V lookup: CDR1 LNHDA, CDR2 SQIVND (reference sequence). This CDR3 comprises 13 residues. V lost 7 bases and J lost 4; bases outside the gene matches: 5. Here the CDR3 DNA reads TGTGCCAGTATTAGTCAGGGGGCCACTGAAGCTTTCTTT. It encodes CASISQGATEAFF.

This clone appeared a few times. This sequence joins TRBV7-9 and TRBJ2-1; the D gene is possibly TRBD1 (6 bases). With 6 bases removed from V and 0 bases from J, the gap between germline ends came to 12 bases. The CDR3 has 15 residues. Germline values: CDR1 SEHNR, CDR2 FQNEAQ (reference sequence). CDR3 loop: CASSPVQGSYNEQFF. As DNA, the CDR3 is TGTGCCAGCAGTCCCGTACAGGGCTCCTACAATGAGCAGTTCTTC.

This sequence joins TRBV19 and TRBJ1-5; TRBD1 aligns across 7 bases. The CDR3 contains 15 residues. Germline-derived CDR1 and CDR2 are LNHDA and SQIVND (reference sequence). The trim removed 6 bases at V and 7 bases at J, leaving 12 bases unmatched. This chain's CDR3 is CASRKGQILYQPQHF. In nucleotides, the CDR3 is TGTGCCAGTAGGAAGGGACAGATCCTATACCAGCCCCAGCATTTT. Looking up the rest from reference TRBV19 and TRBJ1-5 gives the full variable domain: DGGITQSPKYLFRKEGQNVTLSCEQNLNHDAMYWYRQDPGQGLRLIYYSQIVNDFQKGDIAEGYSVSREKKESFPLTVTSAQKNPTAFYLCASRKGQILYQPQHFGDGTRLSIL.

This clone has just one count. The gene calls are TRBV18 and TRBJ1-1; D not resolved. Germline CDR1 KGHSH, CDR2 LQKENI. V lost 4 bases to trimming and J lost 5 bases, with 8 bases between them. The CDR3 covers 12 residues. DNA of the CDR3: TGTGCCAGCTCACGCGAGGGAACTGAAGCTTTCTTT. Its translation: CASSREGTEAFF.

The chain combines TRBV19 with TRBJ1-5; a weak D match, TRBD1 (5 bases). Trimming cost V 5 bases and J 6 bases, with 14 bases left between them. This CDR3 is built from 14 residues. Germline CDR1 is LNHDA and CDR2 is SQIVND (reference sequence). CDR3 coding DNA: TGTGCCAGTAGTGAAACAGGTGGGTTTCAGCCCCAGCATTTT. Protein product: CASSETGGFQPQHF.

The chain carries TRBV29-1 and TRBJ2-1; 10 positions match TRBD2. After removal of 4 bases from V and 1 base from J, the junction contained 4 bases not matched to a gene. Germline values: CDR1 SQVTM, CDR2 ANQGSEA. The CDR3 length is 15 residues. The CDR3 loop is CSVVSGRASYNEQFF. In DNA form, the CDR3 reads TGCAGCGTTGTCAGCGGGAGGGCGTCCTACAATGAGCAGTTCTTC.

This clone was seen only a few times. This rearrangement joins TRBV2 to TRBJ1-1; weak D call: TRBD1 (6 bases). V was shortened by 8 bases and J by 0 bases, with 10 bases between the two germline ends. This CDR3 has 13 amino acids. The V gene's germline CDR1 is SNHLY and CDR2 FYNNEI. The DNA for the CDR3 is TGTGCCAGCGCCACAGGGATGAACACTGAAGCTTTCTTT. Residues: CASATGMNTEAFF. The whole variable domain, remainder taken from reference TRBV2 and TRBJ1-1, is EPEVTQTPSHQVTQMGQEVILRCVPISNHLYFYWYRQILGQKVEFLVSFYNNEISEKSEIFDDQFSVERPDGSNFTLKIRSTKLEDSAMYFCASATGMNTEAFFGQGTRLTVV.

The chain couples TRBV5-6 to TRBJ2-5; no definite D call. Germline V CDR1 and CDR2: SGHDT, YYEEEE. The CDR3 extends over 12 amino acids. Trimming cost V 5 bases and J 3 bases, with 8 bases left between them. This CDR3 reads CASSWAKETQYF. The DNA of the CDR3 is TGTGCCAGCAGTTGGGCCAAAGAGACCCAGTACTTC.

This clone was picked up one time. The CDR3 sequence: CASSQDPPLFNYGYTF. The CDR3 DNA reads as TGCGCCAGCAGCCAAGATCCCCCCCTTTTTAACTATGGCTACACCTTC. The V and J genes are TRBV4-1 and TRBJ1-2; D is unresolved. Germline lookup yields CDR1 MGHRA and CDR2 YSYEKL. There are 16 residues in the CDR3. With 0 bases removed from V and 1 base from J, the gap between germline ends came to 12 bases.

This clone was observed a handful of times. The chain recombines TRBV7-9 with TRBJ1-4, with TRBD1 identical over 7 bases. The CDR3 is made up of 15 amino acids. Germline-derived CDR1 and CDR2 are SEHNR and FQNEAQ (reference sequence). Unmatched junction bases numbered 8, after V lost 6 bases and J lost 4 bases. This CDR3 reads CASRETGVLNEKLFF. The DNA for the CDR3 is TGTGCCAGCAGGGAAACAGGGGTCCTTAATGAAAAACTGTTTTTT. Full variable domain (missing parts from reference TRBV7-9 and TRBJ1-4): DTGVSQNPRHKITKRGQNVTFRCDPISEHNRLYWYRQTLGQGPEFLTYFQNEAQLEKSRLLSDRFSAERPKGSFSTLEIQRTEQGDSAMYLCASRETGVLNEKLFFGSGTQLSVL.

This clone was detected once. The rearrangement joins TRBV27 to TRBJ1-1, with a weak D call TRBD1 (5 bases). The germline gives CDR1 MNHEY, CDR2 SMNVEV (reference sequence). V lost 5 bases and J 2 bases, leaving 24 bases between the germline ends. CDR3 length: 18 residues. CDR3 bases: TGTGCCAGCAGTCCCCGGTCCGGGACTGTCAGAGGTAACACTGAAGCTTTCTTT. It codes for CASSPRSGTVRGNTEAFF.